The 30 T cell receptor beta chains in this list originate from one sample, sequenced in a study of beta chain features in type 1 diabetes. Expressed TCRB transcripts were sequenced after all isolated RNA was converted to cDNA. Profiling relied on immunoSEQ multiplex PCR, and the TCRdb table lists in-frame clones only, not all of them. The data contain hundreds of thousands of clones, around a sixth of them singletons. The sample taken for sequencing was naive CD4+ T cells from blood. Every receptor here comes from a man aged 18 to 35 in good health.

The V gene is TRBV9, the J gene TRBJ2-5; 11 bases agree with TRBD2. From germline, CDR1 is SGDLS and CDR2 YYNGEE. Trimming removed 3 bases from V and 4 bases from J; junction bases left unmatched: 5. The CDR3 is 15 residues long. The CDR3, as DNA: TGTGCCAGCAGCGGACTAGCGGGAATGGGAGAGACCCAGTACTTC. Its translation is CASSGLAGMGETQYF.

The chain has TRBV5-5 and TRBJ2-7, with 8 bases fitting TRBD2. Germline V gene data show CDR1 as SGHKS and CDR2 as YYEKEE (reference sequence). With 4 bases clipped from V and 2 bases from J, the junction kept 8 bases outside the gene matches. The CDR3 runs to 15 residues. CDR3 sequence reads: CASSGSGGSPYEQYF. The CDR3 nucleotides read TGTGCCAGCAGCGGATCGGGAGGGAGTCCCTACGAGCAGTACTTC.

Notes on this clone: A junction boundary mismatches the germline segment, possibly from a read error. This rearrangement joins TRBV6-5 to TRBJ2-7, with 10 bases aligning to TRBD1. Germline V gene lookup returns CDR1 MNHEY and CDR2 SVGAGI. The CDR3 totals 11 residues. CDR3 region: CASGPGQGVIF. For the CDR3, the DNA is TGTGCCAGCGGTCCCGGACAGGGGGTAATCTTC.

About this clone: The sample carries other DNA sequences with the same CDR3. This chain links TRBV9 with TRBJ2-5, with 13 bases fitting TRBD2. The CDR3 totals 16 residues. The V and J ends lost 0 bases and 3 bases, in that order; junction bases with no gene match: 2. CDR1 SGDLS and CDR2 YYNGEE come from the germline V gene. The CDR3 DNA is TGTGCCAGCAGCGTAGGACTAGCGGGAGGAAAAGAGACCCAGTACTTC. This encodes CASSVGLAGGKETQYF. Complete variable domain (other parts from reference TRBV9 and TRBJ2-5): DSGVTQTPKHLITATGQRVTLRCSPRSGDLSVYWYQQSLDQGLQFLIQYYNGEERAKGNILERFSAQQFPDLHSELNLSSLELGDSALYFCASSVGLAGGKETQYFGPGTRLLVL.

This clone has only a few counts. The J gene is TRBJ2-1, the V gene TRBV19; D may be TRBD1 (6 bases). The germline V gene has CDR1 LNHDA and CDR2 SQIVND (reference sequence). Trimming removed 5 bases from V and 5 bases from J, with 19 bases in between. This CDR3 is built from 16 residues. The DNA of the CDR3 is TGTGCCAGTAGTTCTCCTTGGGGGCGAGGGAACAATGAGCAGTTCTTC. Translating it yields CASSSPWGRGNNEQFF.

This clone was seen a handful of times. This chain uses TRBV27 with TRBJ1-6, with 7 nucleotides matching TRBD1. V lost 6 bases, J lost 0 bases, and 11 bases stayed unmatched. The germline CDR1 and CDR2 sequences are MNHEY and SMNVEV (reference sequence). The CDR3 is made up of 18 amino acids. CDR3 sequence reads: CASRPDPRGGSYNSPLHF. The CDR3 DNA is TGTGCCAGCAGACCAGACCCCAGGGGGGGCTCCTATAATTCACCCCTCCACTTT.

This chain uses TRBV11-3 with TRBJ2-7; 12 nucleotides align to TRBD2. With 4 bases clipped from V and 7 bases from J, the junction kept 11 bases outside the gene matches. The CDR3 runs to 16 residues. In germline, CDR1 is SGHNT, CDR2 YENEEA. CDR3 in amino acids: CASSSTSGGTGGEQYF. CDR3 sequence (DNA): TGTGCCAGCAGCTCGACTAGCGGGGGCACCGGGGGTGAGCAGTACTTC. The entire variable domain, with the rest obtained from reference TRBV11-3 and TRBJ2-7, is as follows: EAGVVQSPRYKIIEKKQPVAFWCNPISGHNTLYWYLQNLGQGPELLIRYENEEAVDDSQLPKDRFSAERLKGVDSTLKIQPAELGDSAVYLCASSSTSGGTGGEQYFGPGTRLTVT.

J is TRBJ1-2 and V is TRBV28; D gene ambiguous. The CDR3 sequence is 13 residues long. Germline lookup yields CDR1 MDHEN and CDR2 SYDVKM. Trimming took 5 bases from V and 7 from J, leaving 14 bases between them. In DNA, the CDR3 is TGTGCCAGCAGTCCATCCGCGTCAGTTGGCTACACCTTC. Amino acids: CASSPSASVGYTF.

The chain joins TRBV7-3 to TRBJ1-2; D not resolved. Germline CDR1 is SGHTA and CDR2 is FQGTGA. The V end was cut by 3 bases, the J end by 5 bases, with 1 base between. This CDR3 has 10 amino acids. The CDR3 loop reads CASSFYGYTF. The CDR3 nucleotides are TGTGCCAGCAGCTTTTATGGCTACACCTTC.

This chain joins TRBV9 and TRBJ2-7, with 7 bases identical to TRBD1. From germline, CDR1 is SGDLS and CDR2 YYNGEE. The CDR3 is 14 residues long. J was trimmed by 0 bases and V by 3 bases; bases with no gene match: 3. The CDR3 bases are TGTGCCAGCAGCGCGCAGGGGGTCTCCTACGAGCAGTACTTC. Protein sequence: CASSAQGVSYEQYF.

The rearrangement uses TRBV9 and TRBJ2-3; D unclear. Trimming took 4 bases from V and 5 from J, leaving 11 bases between them. The CDR3 has 13 residues. CDR1 SGDLS and CDR2 YYNGEE come from the germline V gene. The CDR3 DNA follows: TGTGCCAGCAGCCGAGACTTGGTAGATACGCAGTATTTT. This codes for CASSRDLVDTQYF.

The chain employs TRBV28 and TRBJ2-1; 7 positions agree with TRBD1. The germline gives CDR1 MDHEN, CDR2 SYDVKM. The CDR3 covers 14 residues. Trimming cost V 2 bases and J 12 bases; bases outside gene matches: 10. CDR3 region: CASSLQTGSFGQFF. The CDR3 coding sequence is TGTGCCAGCAGTTTACAGACAGGGAGCTTCGGGCAGTTCTTC.

This clone was seen a handful of times. V usage is TRBV29-1 and J usage is TRBJ2-1, with TRBD2 identical over 8 bases. V gave up 3 bases and J gave up 1 base; unmatched junction bases: 8. The CDR3 runs to 16 residues. Germline CDR1 reads SQVTM; CDR2 reads ANQGSEA. This CDR3 reads CSVEKVLAGSYNEQFF. The DNA for the CDR3 is TGCAGCGTTGAGAAGGTGCTAGCGGGTTCCTACAATGAGCAGTTCTTC.

This clone was counted only a few times. The chain joins TRBV9 to TRBJ2-1; tentative D call: TRBD2 (5 bases). Germline V lookup: CDR1 SGDLS, CDR2 YYNGEE. The V end lost 0 bases, the J end lost 2 bases, and 9 bases lay between the germline ends. The CDR3 spans 15 residues. CDR3 in DNA: TGTGCCAGCAGCGTAGGAGGAGGCCCCTACAATGAGCAGTTCTTC. Translated: CASSVGGGPYNEQFF.

The CDR3 here is CAWSASKSTGELFF. The CDR3 nucleotides read TGTGCCTGGAGTGCCAGTAAAAGCACCGGGGAGCTGTTTTTT. The rearrangement joins TRBV30 to TRBJ2-2; D ambiguous. Trimming pared 1 base from V and 4 bases from J, leaving 10 bases between. Germline values: CDR1 GTSNPN, CDR2 SVGIG (reference sequence). This CDR3 comprises 14 residues. Full variable domain (missing parts from reference TRBV30 and TRBJ2-2): SQTIHQWPATLVQPVGSPLSLECTVEGTSNPNLYWYRQAAGRGLQLLFYSVGIGQISSEVPQNLSASRPQDRQFILSSKKLLLSDSGFYLCAWSASKSTGELFFGEGSRLTVL.

The V call is TRBV2, the J call TRBJ2-2; the D is unclear. The CDR3 consists of 13 residues. Germline V gives CDR1 SNHLY, CDR2 FYNNEI. V lost 3 bases to trimming and J lost 5 bases, with 7 bases between them. The CDR3: CASSESLTGELFF. CDR3 in DNA: TGTGCCAGCAGTGAGTCTCTGACCGGGGAGCTGTTTTTT.

The chain joins TRBV7-2 to TRBJ1-1; TRBD1 agrees at 7 bases. The CDR3 contains 14 residues. Germline loops: CDR1 SGHTA, CDR2 FQGNSA. V shed 5 bases, J shed 1 base, and the junction held 4 bases outside the gene matches. The CDR3 DNA is TGTGCCAGCAGCCCAGGGGGGACGAACACTGAAGCTTTCTTT. Amino acid sequence: CASSPGGTNTEAFF.

This clone was counted between two and nine times. The chain is built from TRBV5-4 and TRBJ2-7, with unresolved D. CDR1 is SGHNT, CDR2 YYREEE, per germline (reference sequence). The CDR3 length is 14 residues. V lost 0 bases and J lost 1, with 8 bases in between. CDR3 DNA: TGTGCCAGCAGCTTGGTAGGCCTTTCCTACGAGCAGTACTTC. As protein: CASSLVGLSYEQYF. Full variable domain (rest looked up from reference TRBV5-4 and TRBJ2-7): ETGVTQSPTHLIKTRGQQVTLRCSSQSGHNTVSWYQQALGQGPQFIFQYYREEENGRGNFPPRFSGLQFPNYSSELNVNALELDDSALYLCASSLVGLSYEQYFGPGTRLTVT.

A few counts support this clone. The rearrangement links TRBV19 to TRBJ1-5; 8 bases match TRBD1. This CDR3 is built from 14 residues. Germline trimming cut 7 bases from V and 2 bases from J; bases unmatched to any gene: 4. CDR1 is LNHDA and CDR2 is SQIVND in the germline V gene (reference sequence). This chain's CDR3 is CASTPGQGNQPQHF. For the CDR3, the DNA is TGTGCCAGTACCCCGGGACAGGGCAATCAGCCCCAGCATTTT.

The chain recombines TRBV28 with TRBJ1-2; 8 bases are a match to TRBD1. In germline, CDR1 is MDHEN, CDR2 SYDVKM. The ends lost 6 bases at V and 8 bases at J; junction bases unmatched: 11. The CDR3 consists of 14 residues. The CDR3 DNA sequence: TGTGCCAGCAGAGGACAGGGAAGGATTGGAGGCTACACCTTC. It is translated as CASRGQGRIGGYTF.

The chain is built from TRBV5-1 and TRBJ2-3; no reliable D call. Trimming left V 4 bases short and J 1 base short, with 7 bases between. Germline V gene lookup returns CDR1 SGHRS and CDR2 YFSETQ. The CDR3 contains 13 residues. CDR3 in amino acids: CASSGAGTDTQYF. CDR3 bases: TGCGCCAGCAGCGGCGCTGGCACAGATACGCAGTATTTT.

This sequence joins TRBV6-6 and TRBJ2-7; 7 bases agree with TRBD1. CDR1 and CDR2 from the germline V gene are MNHNY and SVGAGI (reference sequence). The junction had 8 bases not matched to a gene; V was cut back by 6 bases and J by 3 bases. This CDR3 region has 14 residues. CDR3 residues: CASRLQGSIYEQYF. The CDR3 nucleotides are TGTGCCAGCAGGCTACAGGGGTCCATCTACGAGCAGTACTTC.

The gene calls are TRBV7-8 and TRBJ1-1, with TRBD1 matching over 7 bases. Germline CDR1 reads SGHVS; CDR2 reads FQNEAQ. Unmatched junction bases numbered 7, after V lost 4 bases and J lost 5 bases. The CDR3 consists of 14 residues. The CDR3 sequence: CASSWYRGGTEAFF. CDR3 DNA: TGTGCCAGCAGCTGGTACAGGGGAGGGACTGAAGCTTTCTTT.

This sequence joins TRBV4-1 and TRBJ1-5; TRBD1 matches at 7 bases. The ends lost 1 base at V and 6 bases at J; junction bases unmatched: 9. Per the germline V gene, CDR1 is MGHRA and CDR2 is YSYEKL. The CDR3 runs 16 residues. The CDR3: CASSQVATGTAQPQHF. CDR3 bases: TGCGCCAGCAGCCAAGTGGCGACAGGGACGGCTCAGCCCCAGCATTTT.

The rearrangement links TRBV9 to TRBJ2-3; 10 bases are a match to TRBD2. The CDR3 sequence is 15 residues long. CDR1 SGDLS and CDR2 YYNGEE come from the germline V gene. V dropped 3 bases and J dropped 4; count of bases not matched to a gene: 5. The CDR3 reads CASSGSGGPADTQYF. The CDR3 DNA sequence: TGTGCCAGCAGCGGTAGCGGGGGGCCCGCAGATACGCAGTATTTT.

This clone was recorded a few times. The genes are TRBV7-2 and TRBJ1-5; no reliable D call. V lost 5 bases and J lost 2, with 7 bases in between. Germline V gene lookup returns CDR1 SGHTA and CDR2 FQGNSA. The CDR3 totals 13 residues. The CDR3 loop is CASSPYRNQPQHF. The CDR3 DNA reads as TGTGCCAGCAGCCCATATCGCAATCAGCCCCAGCATTTT.

This clone was counted only a few times. The rearrangement uses TRBV30 and TRBJ2-1, with D uncertain. V dropped 4 bases and J dropped 0 bases, with 10 bases sitting between them. This CDR3 spans 14 amino acids. The V gene's germline CDR1 is GTSNPN and CDR2 SVGIG (reference sequence). CDR3 amino acids: CAWNPGSSYNEQFF. Written as DNA, the CDR3 is TGTGCCTGGAATCCTGGTAGCTCCTACAATGAGCAGTTCTTC.

The gene calls are TRBV25-1 and TRBJ1-3; D is ambiguous. The V and J ends lost 8 bases and 2 bases respectively, with 10 bases between them. The CDR3 totals 13 residues. CDR1 is MGHDK, CDR2 SYGVNS, per germline. As DNA, the CDR3 is TGTGCCAGCCCCGACCCGGCTGGAAACACCATATATTTT. This encodes CASPDPAGNTIYF.

This chain uses TRBV7-2 with TRBJ1-5; unclear D gene. The CDR3 sequence is 13 residues long. Germline loops: CDR1 SGHTA, CDR2 FQGNSA. V was trimmed by 2 bases and J by 5 bases, leaving 7 bases between them. In nucleotides, the CDR3 is TGTGCCAGCAGCTTACGGCCGGATCAGCCCCAGCATTTT. Translated, it gives CASSLRPDQPQHF.

The chain couples TRBV7-6 to TRBJ2-1; no definite D call. The CDR3 has 15 amino acids. V lost 5 bases, J lost 0 bases, and 11 bases lay in between. CDR1 is SGHVS, CDR2 FNYEAQ, per germline. CDR3 residues: CASSPRPSSYNEQFF. CDR3 nucleotides: TGTGCCAGCAGCCCCCGTCCCTCCTCCTACAATGAGCAGTTCTTC.